This T cell receptor (beta chain) was identified in a study of blood T cell repertoires in COVID-19. Turning to the study itself: The origin of the acute and convalescent COVID-19 samples was the United States, Italy and Spain. Sample material is recorded as cDNA or gDNA derived from T cells, B-cell-depleted T cells, or PBMCs.

CDR3 size: 13 residues. With 5 bases clipped from V and 6 bases from J, the junction kept 2 bases outside the gene matches. The germline V gene encodes CDR1 LNHDA and CDR2 SQIVND (reference sequence). Here immunoSEQ multiplex PCR was the method, and the copy in TCRdb shows in-frame clones only, minus some. The sample holds roughly 250,000 clones, approximately 86% seen once. This chain connects TRBV19 to TRBJ1-1, with TRBD1 identical over 11 bases. The specimen was peripheral blood. The sequence was collected from a woman aged 80 or older with active or convalescent COVID-19. CDR3 protein: CASSSDRGPEAFF. The DNA of the CDR3 is TGTGCCAGTAGTTCGGACAGGGGGCCTGAAGCTTTCTTT.